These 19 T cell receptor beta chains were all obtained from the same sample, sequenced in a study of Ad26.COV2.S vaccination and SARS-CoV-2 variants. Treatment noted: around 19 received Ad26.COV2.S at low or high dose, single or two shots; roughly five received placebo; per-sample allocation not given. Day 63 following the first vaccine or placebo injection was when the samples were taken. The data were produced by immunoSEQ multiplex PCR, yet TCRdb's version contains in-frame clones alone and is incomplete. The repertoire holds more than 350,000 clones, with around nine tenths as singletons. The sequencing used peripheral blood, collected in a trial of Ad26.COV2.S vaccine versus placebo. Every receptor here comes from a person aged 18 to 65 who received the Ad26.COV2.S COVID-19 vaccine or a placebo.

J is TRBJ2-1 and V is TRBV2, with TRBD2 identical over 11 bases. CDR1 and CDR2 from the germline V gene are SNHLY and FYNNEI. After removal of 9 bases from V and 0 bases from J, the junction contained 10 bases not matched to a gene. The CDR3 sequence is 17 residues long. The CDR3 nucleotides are TGTGCCAGGCTGGGTAGCGGGAGGGGTAGCTCCTACAATGAGCAGTTCTTC. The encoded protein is CARLGSGRGSSYNEQFF. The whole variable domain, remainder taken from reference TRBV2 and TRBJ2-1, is EPEVTQTPSHQVTQMGQEVILRCVPISNHLYFYWYRQILGQKVEFLVSFYNNEISEKSEIFDDQFSVERPDGSNFTLKIRSTKLEDSAMYFCARLGSGRGSSYNEQFFGPGTRLTVL.

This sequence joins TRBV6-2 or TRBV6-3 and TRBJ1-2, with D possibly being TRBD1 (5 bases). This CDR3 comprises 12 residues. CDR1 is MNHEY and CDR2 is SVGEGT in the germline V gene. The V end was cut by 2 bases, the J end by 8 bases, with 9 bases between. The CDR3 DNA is TGTGCCAGCAGTTACGGGTGGACAGGCTACACCTTC. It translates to CASSYGWTGYTF.

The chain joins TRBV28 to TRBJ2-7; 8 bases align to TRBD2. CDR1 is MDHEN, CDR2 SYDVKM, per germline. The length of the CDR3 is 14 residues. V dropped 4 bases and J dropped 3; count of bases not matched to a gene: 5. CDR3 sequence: CASSYPSGFYEQYF. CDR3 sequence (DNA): TGTGCCAGCAGTTACCCTAGCGGGTTCTACGAGCAGTACTTC.

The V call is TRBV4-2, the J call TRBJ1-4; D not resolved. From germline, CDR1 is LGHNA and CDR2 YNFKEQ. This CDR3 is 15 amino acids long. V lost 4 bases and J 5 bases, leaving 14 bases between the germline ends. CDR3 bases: TGTGCCAGCAGCCTCGAATACGCGGGAAATGAAAAACTGTTTTTT. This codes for CASSLEYAGNEKLFF.

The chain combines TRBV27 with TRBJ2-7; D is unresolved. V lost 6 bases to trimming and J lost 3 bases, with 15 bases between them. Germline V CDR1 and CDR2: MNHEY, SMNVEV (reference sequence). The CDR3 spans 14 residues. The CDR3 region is CASSPLTGFYEQYF. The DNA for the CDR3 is TGTGCCAGCAGCCCCCTTACCGGCTTCTACGAGCAGTACTTC.

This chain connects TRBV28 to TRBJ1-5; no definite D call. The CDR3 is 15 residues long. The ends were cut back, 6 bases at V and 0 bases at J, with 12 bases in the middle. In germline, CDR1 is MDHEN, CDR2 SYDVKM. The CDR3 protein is CASRSTGYSNQPQHF. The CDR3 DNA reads TGTGCCAGCAGATCGACGGGCTATAGCAATCAGCCCCAGCATTTT.

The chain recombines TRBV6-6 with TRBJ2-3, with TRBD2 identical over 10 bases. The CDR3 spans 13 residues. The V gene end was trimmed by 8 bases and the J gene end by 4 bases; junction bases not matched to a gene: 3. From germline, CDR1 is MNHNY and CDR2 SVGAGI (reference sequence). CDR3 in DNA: TGTGCCAGCCTAGCGGGAGAGGCAGATACGCAGTATTTT. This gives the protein CASLAGEADTQYF.

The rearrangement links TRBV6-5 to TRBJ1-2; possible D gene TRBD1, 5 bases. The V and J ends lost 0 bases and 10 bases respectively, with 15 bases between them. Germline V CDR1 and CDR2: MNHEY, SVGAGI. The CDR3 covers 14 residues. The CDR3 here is CASSYSGWGGFYTF. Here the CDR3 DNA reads TGTGCCAGCAGTTACTCTGGGTGGGGCGGGTTCTACACCTTC.

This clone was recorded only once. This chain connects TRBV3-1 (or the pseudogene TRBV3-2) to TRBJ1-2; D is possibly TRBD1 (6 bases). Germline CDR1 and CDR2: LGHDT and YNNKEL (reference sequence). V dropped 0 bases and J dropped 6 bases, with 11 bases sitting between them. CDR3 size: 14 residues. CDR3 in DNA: TGTGCCAGCAGCCAAGATCGGACAGCCCATGGCTACACCTTC. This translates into CASSQDRTAHGYTF.

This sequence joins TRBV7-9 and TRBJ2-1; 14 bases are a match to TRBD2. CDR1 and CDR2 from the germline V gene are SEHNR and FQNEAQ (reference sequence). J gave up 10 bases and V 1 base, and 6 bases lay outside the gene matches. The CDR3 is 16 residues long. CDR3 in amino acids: CASSLEGLAGDREQFF. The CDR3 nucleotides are TGTGCCAGCAGCTTAGAGGGACTAGCGGGAGACAGGGAGCAGTTCTTC.

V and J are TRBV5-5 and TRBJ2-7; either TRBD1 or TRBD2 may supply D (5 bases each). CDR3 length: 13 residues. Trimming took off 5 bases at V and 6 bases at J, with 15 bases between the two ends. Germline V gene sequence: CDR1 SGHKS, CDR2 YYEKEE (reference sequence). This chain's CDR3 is CASSPLWGSEQYF. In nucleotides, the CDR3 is TGTGCCAGCAGTCCTCTTTGGGGGTCCGAGCAGTACTTC.

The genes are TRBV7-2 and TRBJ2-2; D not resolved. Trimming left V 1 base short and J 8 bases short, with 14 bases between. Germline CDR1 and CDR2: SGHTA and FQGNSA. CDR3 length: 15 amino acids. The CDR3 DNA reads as TGTGCCAGCAGCTTAGACGGCGGCTTACAGGGGGAGCTGTTTTTT. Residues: CASSLDGGLQGELFF.

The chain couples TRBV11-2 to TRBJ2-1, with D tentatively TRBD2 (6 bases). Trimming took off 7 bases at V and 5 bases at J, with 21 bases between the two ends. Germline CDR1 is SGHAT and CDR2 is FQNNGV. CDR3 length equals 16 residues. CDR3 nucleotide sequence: TGTGCCAGCAACCCATTAGGGGCTAGCGCAAACAATGAGCAGTTCTTC. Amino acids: CASNPLGASANNEQFF. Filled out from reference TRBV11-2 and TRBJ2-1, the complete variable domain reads EAGVAQSPRYKIIEKRQSVAFWCNPISGHATLYWYQQILGQGPKLLIQFQNNGVVDDSQLPKDRFSAERLKGVDSTLKIQPAKLEDSAVYLCASNPLGASANNEQFFGPGTRLTVL.

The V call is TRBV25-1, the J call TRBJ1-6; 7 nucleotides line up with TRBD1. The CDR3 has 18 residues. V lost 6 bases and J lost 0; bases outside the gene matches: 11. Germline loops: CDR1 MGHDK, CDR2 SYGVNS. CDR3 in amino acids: CASRGPDRLSSYNSPLHF. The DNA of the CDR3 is TGTGCCAGCAGGGGACCGGACAGGCTGAGCTCCTATAATTCACCCCTCCACTTT. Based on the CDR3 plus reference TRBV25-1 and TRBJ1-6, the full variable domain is EADIYQTPRYLVIGTGKKITLECSQTMGHDKMYWYQQDPGMELHLIHYSYGVNSTEKGDLSSESTVSRIRTEHFPLTLESARPSHTSQYLCASRGPDRLSSYNSPLHFGNGTRLTVT.

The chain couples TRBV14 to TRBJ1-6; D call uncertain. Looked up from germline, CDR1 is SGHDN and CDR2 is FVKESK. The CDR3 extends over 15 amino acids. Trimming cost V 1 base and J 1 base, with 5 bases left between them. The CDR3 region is CASSQAGSYNSPLHF. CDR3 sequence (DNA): TGTGCCAGCAGCCAAGCAGGTTCCTATAATTCACCCCTCCACTTT.

CDR3 nucleotide sequence: TGTGCCAGCAGTTTGCTCATAGCGGGACAGGGGGTCGAGCAGTACTTC. Translated: CASSLLIAGQGVEQYF. V is TRBV28 and J is TRBJ2-7; 11 nucleotides match TRBD1. In germline, CDR1 is MDHEN, CDR2 SYDVKM. This CDR3 contains 16 residues. Trimming took 3 bases from V and 6 from J; bases not matched to a gene: 10.

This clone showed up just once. In nucleotides, the CDR3 is TGTGCCAGCAGCTTGACCCGGGACTACCGGAACACCGGGGAGCTGTTTTTT. It codes for CASSLTRDYRNTGELFF. The V and J genes are TRBV5-5 and TRBJ2-2, with 7 bases aligning to TRBD2. This CDR3 is 17 amino acids long. With 1 base clipped from V and 1 base from J, the junction kept 7 bases outside the gene matches. The germline CDR1 and CDR2 sequences are SGHKS and YYEKEE (reference sequence).

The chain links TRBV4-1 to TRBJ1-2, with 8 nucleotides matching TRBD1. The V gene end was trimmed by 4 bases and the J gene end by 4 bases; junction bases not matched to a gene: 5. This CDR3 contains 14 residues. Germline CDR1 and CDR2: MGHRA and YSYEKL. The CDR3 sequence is CASSRTGGSYGYTF. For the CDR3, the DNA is TGCGCCAGCAGCCGCACAGGGGGGAGCTATGGCTACACCTTC.

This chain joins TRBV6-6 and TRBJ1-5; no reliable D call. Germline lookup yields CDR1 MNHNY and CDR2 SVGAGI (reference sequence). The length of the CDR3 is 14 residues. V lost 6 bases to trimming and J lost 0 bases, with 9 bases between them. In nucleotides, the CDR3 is TGTGCCAGCAGACCACCAGGTAGCAATCAGCCCCAGCATTTT. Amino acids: CASRPPGSNQPQHF.